This T cell receptor beta chain appears in the sequencing data of a study of shared clonotypes between healthy human individuals. Unsorted PBMC replicate PCRs drew on around 300 ng DNA, representing some 30,000 T cell genomes. Assay used: immunoSEQ multiplex PCR; TCRdb lists only in-frame clones, some missing. The sample holds about 490,000 clones, roughly 80% seen once. The healthy adult donors were HIV-negative and reported no recent acute infections or vaccinations. Around 90 million PBMCs served as the genomic DNA source for unsorted samples. Germline V gene data show CDR1 as SGHNT and CDR2 as YYREEE (reference sequence). J lost 0 bases, V lost 4 bases, and 7 bases had no gene match. CDR3 size: 16 residues.

The sample comprised PBMCs. The receptor comes from a woman aged 40-49 years in good health. Some clones in this sample may be carry-over from other donors' samples. The rearrangement uses TRBV5-4 and TRBJ2-7, with TRBD1 matching 10 bases. The CDR3 loop is CASSASGQGSSYEQYF. CDR3 sequence (DNA): TGTGCCAGCAGCGCCTCGGGACAGGGGAGCTCCTACGAGCAGTACTTC.